One T cell receptor (beta chain) is described in this entry. The antigen remains unidentified. Germline V lookup: CDR1 SEHNR, CDR2 FQNEAQ (reference sequence). The length of the CDR3 is 15 residues. The ends lost 3 bases at V and 11 bases at J; junction bases unmatched: 13. The data were obtained in a study of identical twins. General study points: Out-of-frame alpha sequences that twins shared showed excess low generation probability. Zero-insertion results could be subject to partial confounding by invariant MAIT and iNKT cells. Weaker excess sharing between twins was seen in beta out-of-frame sequences.

Unique molecular identifiers were present on the cDNA, and a universal primer site came from template switching. TCRdb re-analysed the 5' RACE reads in MiXCR, keeping a single row per CDR3 protein. Of some 710,000 distinct CDR3 sequences in the sample, approximately 6% were seen once. This clonotype was sampled from a man younger than 30 in good health. What was sequenced was naive T cells sorted from blood. The chain uses TRBV7-9 and TRBJ2-7; 10 bases align to TRBD2. The chain's CDR3 is CASSLGASGSRKEYF. In DNA form, the CDR3 reads TGTGCCAGCAGCTTGGGGGCTAGCGGGAGCCGGAAGGAGTACTTC.